This record covers a single T cell receptor (beta chain). The antigen is undetermined. The CDR3 is made up of 15 amino acids. The germline V gene encodes CDR1 SQVTM and CDR2 ANQGSEA. V was pared by 1 base and J by 3 bases, with 3 bases of the junction left unmatched. The sorted conventional CD4+ T cells were CD25-low and CD127-high, with genomic DNA sequenced. The data were taken from a study of regulatory and conventional T cells in RAG deficiency. The method was immunoSEQ multiplex PCR; TCRdb's version includes in-frame clones alone and lacks a portion of them. The data show about 30,000 clones, 70% to 80% seen once. Study-wide findings and caveats: Omenn patients showed >80% Treg-Tconv overlap and shorter CDR3 lengths. Treg unique TCR beta sequences were about 92-fold fewer in Omenn syndrome and CID/AS patients than controls.

These data were also reused for a study on regulatory T cells. As that report states: Amplification used 52 TRBV primers and 13 TRBJ primers. Patient repertoires had restricted TRB V-J pairs and skewed V and J usage, most in Tregs.

The chain joins TRBV29-1 to TRBJ2-3; 11 bases map to TRBD2. Sequencing was performed on CD4+ effector T cells sorted from blood. This receptor was obtained from a human donor in good health. As DNA, the CDR3 is TGCAGCGTTGAAGCGGTAGCGGGGGGGACAGATACGCAGTATTTT. Protein: CSVEAVAGGTDTQYF.